The present TCR beta chain was sequenced within a study of tumor-infiltrating lymphocytes in oesophageal squamous cell carcinoma. The length of the CDR3 is 8 amino acids, counting both ends. Concerning this clonotype: A much larger clone is a single base away; this may be a read error. The CDR3 does not close with the conserved phenylalanine or tryptophan, likely indicating a read error. It is unclear where the CDR3 begins or ends on the DNA, so no DNA is shown, and the CDR3 is as TCRdb lists it.

TCRdb independently ran MiXCR on the PCR reads; one entry per CDR3 protein. The repertoire includes over 15,000 distinct CDR3 sequences, under 70% of them detected once, and approximately 34% sits in the top ten. The V gene is TRBV5-3, the J gene TRBJ2-4; the table names TRBD2, a call not compared with the DNA. TRBV5-3 is recorded as an ORF, its role being uncertain. The receptor was derived from a female donor with esophageal squamous cell carcinoma. Sequencing input: esophageal tumor tissue. This CDR3 reads CVRSRDSV.